These T cell receptor beta chains were read from a single sample in a study of T cell responses to AZD1222 COVID-19 vaccine. Some clones are missing from TCRdb's copy, which holds only in-frame ones; the method was immunoSEQ multiplex PCR. The sample consists of about 160,000 clones, 75% to 90% of them appearing once. The source was peripheral blood, collected on day 0 of AZD1222 vaccination. These receptors originate from an adult in good health. Both conserved end residues are part of each CDR3. The D gene is left open where the match is weak. Some rows have no size entry. The others give once, few or many, or a class for an expanded clone.

D	size	V	J	DNA	CDR3
NA	once	TRBV7-9	TRBJ1-1	TGTGCCAGCAGTCAATCCTATACTGAAGCTTTCTTT	CASSQSYTEAFF
TRBD1	few	TRBV6-2/TRBV6-3	TRBJ2-1	TGTGCCAGCAGTCTAGAGACCGGGACAGGGATTTTCAATGAGCAGTTCTTC	CASSLETGTGIFNEQFF
TRBD2	NA	TRBV30	TRBJ2-3	TGTGCCTGGAGTGCCGGGACTAGCGGGGGCCCTAGCACAGATACGCAGTATTTT	CAWSAGTSGGPSTDTQYF
NA	NA	TRBV28	TRBJ1-6	TGTGCCAGCAGGCCCCTTAGTTCACCCCTCCACTTT	CASRPLSSPLHF
TRBD1	NA	TRBV29-1	TRBJ1-3	TGCAGCGTTGAACGGACAGGGTCTGGAAACACCATATATTTT	CSVERTGSGNTIYF
NA	NA	TRBV24-1	TRBJ1-2	TGTGCCACCAGTGATTTAACAGGAGGGGGCTACACCTTC	CATSDLTGGGYTF
TRBD1	NA	TRBV5-1	TRBJ1-1	TGCGCCAGCAGCCTGGGGACAGGGGGCACTGAAGCTTTCTTT	CASSLGTGGTEAFF
NA	NA	TRBV27	TRBJ1-1	TGTGCCAGCCTAAACTCGGGAGGAATGAACACTGAAGCTTTCTTT	CASLNSGGMNTEAFF
TRBD1	NA	TRBV4-1	TRBJ1-5	TGCGCCAGCAGCCTCGCAGGGGGTAGAGTAGGTCAGCCCCAGCATTTT	CASSLAGGRVGQPQHF
NA	NA	TRBV20-1	TRBJ1-5	TGCAGTGCTAGTCAGCGGGGGAGCAATCAGCCCCAGCATTTT	CSASQRGSNQPQHF
TRBD1	NA	TRBV27	TRBJ1-4	TGTGCCAGCAGCTCGACAGGGAATGAAAAACTGTTTTTT	CASSSTGNEKLFF
NA	NA	TRBV9	TRBJ2-2	TGTGCCAGCAGCGTAGCTCAGGGTAGCACCGGGGAGCTGTTTTTT	CASSVAQGSTGELFF
NA	NA	TRBV30	TRBJ2-1	TGTGCCTGGAGTCCCGGGGCTATATACAATGAGCAGTTCTTC	CAWSPGAIYNEQFF
NA	NA	TRBV9	TRBJ2-3	TGTGCCAGCAGCGTAGTAATCACAGAATCCTCAGATACGCAGTATTTT	CASSVVITESSDTQYF
NA	NA	TRBV3-1/TRBV3-2	TRBJ1-4	TGTGCCAGCAGCGACAGAACAACTAATGAAAAACTGTTTTTT	CASSDRTTNEKLFF
NA	NA	TRBV6-2/TRBV6-3	TRBJ2-2	TGTGCCAGCAGTTACTCGCAGGTTCCCACCGGGGAGCTGTTTTTT	CASSYSQVPTGELFF
NA	NA	TRBV12-3/TRBV12-4	TRBJ1-3	TGTGCCAGCAGCGGAAACACCATATATTTT	CASSGNTIYF
NA	NA	TRBV5-1	TRBJ1-1	TGCGCCAGCAGCTTGGGGGACACTGAAGCTTTCTTT	CASSLGDTEAFF
TRBD1	once	TRBV19	TRBJ1-1	TGTGCCAGTAGTATTGGGACAGATAACACTGAAGCTTTCTTT	CASSIGTDNTEAFF
NA	NA	TRBV28	TRBJ1-4	TGTGCCAGCATGTCGGCAACTAATGAAAAACTGTTTTTT	CASMSATNEKLFF
NA	NA	TRBV27	TRBJ2-7	TGTGCCAGCAGTTCGAGGACGGAGAGCTCCTACGAGCAGTACTTC	CASSSRTESSYEQYF
NA	NA	TRBV4-3	TRBJ1-5	TGCGCCAGCAGCCAATCGGATACCCTCGGGCAGCCCCAGCATTTT	CASSQSDTLGQPQHF
NA	NA	TRBV9	TRBJ2-1	TGTGCCAGCAGCGTAGGGCACTTCTACAATGAGCAGTTCTTC	CASSVGHFYNEQFF
TRBD1	NA	TRBV12-3/TRBV12-4	TRBJ1-1	TGTGCCAGCAGTCAAGGGACAGCTCCGGCTTTCTTT	CASSQGTAPAFF
TRBD1	NA	TRBV7-2	TRBJ2-7	TGTGCCAGCAGGACGGGACAGGGGCGCTACGAGCAGTACTTC	CASRTGQGRYEQYF
TRBD1	NA	TRBV7-8	TRBJ2-7	TGTGCCAGCAGCATGGGACAGGCCTACGAGCAGTACTTC	CASSMGQAYEQYF
TRBD2	NA	TRBV6-5	TRBJ2-5	TGTGTCAGCGGGACTAGCGGGGGGTCAGAGACCCAGTACTTC	CVSGTSGGSETQYF
TRBD2	NA	TRBV13	TRBJ2-1	TGTGCCAGCAGCCCGTTTGGTAGCGGGGGGTTTGAGCAGTTCTTC	CASSPFGSGGFEQFF
NA	NA	TRBV7-2	TRBJ2-1	TGTGCCAGCAGCTTAGCAGGTCTGCACAATGAGCAGTTCTTC	CASSLAGLHNEQFF
TRBD1	once	TRBV11-1	TRBJ2-2	TGTGCCAGCAGCTTAGGACAGGGGGCAGGGGAGCTGTTTTTT	CASSLGQGAGELFF
NA	NA	TRBV14	TRBJ2-3	TGTGCCAGCAGCCAGGGGGATACGCAGTATTTT	CASSQGDTQYF
NA	NA	TRBV27	TRBJ2-6	TGTGCCAGCAACATAGTAGGGGGGGCCAACGTCCTGACTTTC	CASNIVGGANVLTF
NA	NA	TRBV6-5	TRBJ2-5	TGTGCCAGCGCTCGACGCGGGGGCAAACGAGAGACCCAGTACTTC	CASARRGGKRETQYF
TRBD2	NA	TRBV27	TRBJ2-7	TGTGCCAGCAGTTTACGACTAGCGGGGGGCGTTACCTACGAGCAGTACTTC	CASSLRLAGGVTYEQYF
NA	NA	TRBV28	TRBJ1-2	TGTGCCAGCTGGGGACTCTTGACTTCTCGGGGCTACACCTTC	CASWGLLTSRGYTF
NA	NA	TRBV6-5	TRBJ2-2	TGTGCCAGCAGTTACTCGAACCCGAACACCGGGGAGCTGTTTTTT	CASSYSNPNTGELFF
NA	NA	TRBV28	TRBJ1-5	TGTGCCAGCGGGGGGAATCAGCCCCAGCATTTT	CASGGNQPQHF
NA	NA	TRBV19	TRBJ1-2	TGTGCCCTTGGTGATCGGGGGGCGACCTATGGCTACACCTTC	CALGDRGATYGYTF
NA	NA	TRBV19	TRBJ1-6	TGTGCCAGTAGTATGGTCGGGAGCTCCTATAATTCACCCCTCCACTTT	CASSMVGSSYNSPLHF
TRBD1	NA	TRBV29-1	TRBJ1-2	TGCAGCGCCACGGGACAGAGCTCCTATGGCTACACCTTC	CSATGQSSYGYTF
TRBD1	once	TRBV7-9	TRBJ1-4	TGTGCCAGCAGCGAAAGACAGGGGGCGAGAGAAAAACTGTTTTTT	CASSERQGAREKLFF
NA	NA	TRBV3-1/TRBV3-2	TRBJ2-5	TGTGCCAGCAGCCAAGATCTAGAGCTGATAGGGGCCCAGTACTTC	CASSQDLELIGAQYF
NA	NA	TRBV2	TRBJ2-1	TGTGCCAGCGGTCCCACCAGAAGGTACAATGAGCAGTTCTTC	CASGPTRRYNEQFF
NA	NA	TRBV7-9	TRBJ1-6	TGTGCCAGCAGCTACGAGACGGGGGGCGGTTCGGCCCTCCACTTT	CASSYETGGGSALHF
NA	once	TRBV2	TRBJ1-2	TGTGCCAGCAGTGTGGTCAACCTCTACACCTTC	CASSVVNLYTF
NA	NA	TRBV24-1	TRBJ2-3	TGTGCCACCAGTGATCTGGGACACCGGGCAGGAGGGACGCAGTATTTT	CATSDLGHRAGGTQYF
TRBD1	NA	TRBV11-2	TRBJ1-6	TGTGCCAGCAGCCCTGGGACAGGGAACAACAATTCACCCCTCCACTTT	CASSPGTGNNNSPLHF
TRBD1	NA	TRBV23-1	TRBJ1-6	TGCGCCAGCAGCCTACCCCCGGACAGGCCCGACCGCAAACATTCACCCCTCCACTTT	CASSLPPDRPDRKHSPLHF
NA	NA	TRBV24-1	TRBJ2-2	TGTGCCGCCAGAGAGCAGGGAGGTACCGGGGAGCTGTTTTTT	CAAREQGGTGELFF
TRBD1	NA	TRBV7-9	TRBJ1-2	TGTGCCAGCAGCTTCCTGGACAGGGGCTATGGCTACACCTTC	CASSFLDRGYGYTF
NA	NA	TRBV7-9	TRBJ2-4	TGTGCCAGCAGCTTAGTTTCAAAAAACATTCAGTACTTC	CASSLVSKNIQYF
TRBD1	once	TRBV6-5	TRBJ2-3	TGTGCCAGCAGCACCGACAGGGAGACGACGCAGTATTTT	CASSTDRETTQYF